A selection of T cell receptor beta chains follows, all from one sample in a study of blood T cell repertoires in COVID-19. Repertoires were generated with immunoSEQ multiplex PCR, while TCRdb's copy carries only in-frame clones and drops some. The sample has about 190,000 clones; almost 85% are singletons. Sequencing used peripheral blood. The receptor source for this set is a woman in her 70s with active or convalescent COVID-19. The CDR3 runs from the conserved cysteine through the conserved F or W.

cdr3_aa: CASSAAPGTGALYEQYF; j_call: TRBJ2-7; v_call: TRBV6-1
cdr3_aa: CASSPEARSSYEQYF; j_call: TRBJ2-7; v_call: TRBV4-1
cdr3_aa: CATSRDAGGLAGGIEQFF; j_call: TRBJ2-1; v_call: TRBV15
cdr3_aa: CASSLPSASSYEQYF; j_call: TRBJ2-7; v_call: TRBV28
cdr3_aa: CASSLQFMNTEAFF; j_call: TRBJ1-1; v_call: TRBV13
cdr3_aa: CASSRGQGNNYGYTF; j_call: TRBJ1-2; v_call: TRBV14
cdr3_aa: CASSQEALVNEQFF; j_call: TRBJ2-1; v_call: TRBV3-1/TRBV3-2
cdr3_aa: CASSEGQPNYGYTF; j_call: TRBJ1-2; v_call: TRBV5-1
cdr3_aa: CSASRVLAEAFF; j_call: TRBJ1-1; v_call: TRBV20-1
cdr3_aa: CASSPGLSPQYF; j_call: TRBJ2-5; v_call: TRBV19
cdr3_aa: CATSAGGGGGRATDTQYF; j_call: TRBJ2-3; v_call: TRBV24-1
cdr3_aa: CASSYGTTPSYEQYF; j_call: TRBJ2-7; v_call: TRBV6-6
cdr3_aa: CASSPSTYNSPLHF; j_call: TRBJ1-6; v_call: TRBV27
cdr3_aa: CASSLVRRGHAGELFF; j_call: TRBJ2-2; v_call: TRBV11-2
cdr3_aa: CASSLRDGYTF; j_call: TRBJ1-2; v_call: TRBV12-3/TRBV12-4
cdr3_aa: CASSSPGLAGGTEQFF; j_call: TRBJ2-1; v_call: TRBV7-9
cdr3_aa: CASSTKVAGQNNEQFF; j_call: TRBJ2-1; v_call: TRBV19
cdr3_aa: CASSPETPGQGRNYGYTF; j_call: TRBJ1-2; v_call: TRBV18
cdr3_aa: CASRDYSSNQPQHF; j_call: TRBJ1-5; v_call: TRBV19
cdr3_aa: CASGTSGSLYEQYF; j_call: TRBJ2-7; v_call: TRBV3-1/TRBV3-2
cdr3_aa: CASGSGSGTDTQYF; j_call: TRBJ2-3; v_call: TRBV2
cdr3_aa: CASSLLGLAVNEQFF; j_call: TRBJ2-1; v_call: TRBV6-1
cdr3_aa: CASSLNGATGIWTQYF; j_call: TRBJ2-5; v_call: TRBV7-3
cdr3_aa: CASSVLAGGGYNEQFF; j_call: TRBJ2-1; v_call: TRBV19
cdr3_aa: CASSQADTQYF; j_call: TRBJ2-3; v_call: TRBV3-1/TRBV3-2
cdr3_aa: CASSLVGLPGGELFF; j_call: TRBJ2-2; v_call: TRBV7-9
cdr3_aa: CASSLRGSYNSPLHF; j_call: TRBJ1-6; v_call: TRBV28
cdr3_aa: CASSQRTGFTDTQYF; j_call: TRBJ2-3; v_call: TRBV19
cdr3_aa: CASSLVNSGSFNEQFF; j_call: TRBJ2-1; v_call: TRBV5-1
cdr3_aa: CASSLGTGSVFDEQYF; j_call: TRBJ2-7; v_call: TRBV7-9
cdr3_aa: CATSDRGVTEAFF; j_call: TRBJ1-1; v_call: TRBV19
cdr3_aa: CASSLSVGGNTDTQYF; j_call: TRBJ2-3; v_call: TRBV28
cdr3_aa: CASSEASSGNTIYF; j_call: TRBJ1-3; v_call: TRBV25-1
cdr3_aa: CASRSQVALAATEAFF; j_call: TRBJ1-1; v_call: TRBV27
cdr3_aa: CASSSGDTIYF; j_call: TRBJ1-3; v_call: TRBV5-1
cdr3_aa: CASSPRTGGISQMNTEAFF; j_call: TRBJ1-1; v_call: TRBV19
cdr3_aa: CASSAGGRNTGELFF; j_call: TRBJ2-2; v_call: TRBV5-1
cdr3_aa: CASSKELTSYNEQFF; j_call: TRBJ2-1; v_call: TRBV19
cdr3_aa: CASSPRVGGKNIQYF; j_call: TRBJ2-4; v_call: TRBV11-1
cdr3_aa: CASSLTVETGELFF; j_call: TRBJ2-2; v_call: TRBV7-2
cdr3_aa: CASSLGSGVETQYF; j_call: TRBJ2-5; v_call: TRBV5-1
cdr3_aa: CASSLGRITGGTEQFF; j_call: TRBJ2-1; v_call: TRBV7-9
cdr3_aa: CASSQGDRAISGYTF; j_call: TRBJ1-2; v_call: TRBV4-2
cdr3_aa: CASSYGQGIVQETQYF; j_call: TRBJ2-5; v_call: TRBV11-2
cdr3_aa: CASSYSIGRVNQPQHF; j_call: TRBJ1-5; v_call: TRBV6-6
cdr3_aa: CASSQVGQGRGYTF; j_call: TRBJ1-2; v_call: TRBV4-2
cdr3_aa: CASSIRFGTGDEQFF; j_call: TRBJ2-1; v_call: TRBV19
cdr3_aa: CASSDRQGWTLHF; j_call: TRBJ1-6; v_call: TRBV7-9
cdr3_aa: CASKPGRGEQFF; j_call: TRBJ2-1; v_call: TRBV6-5
cdr3_aa: CASSRGDYGYTF; j_call: TRBJ1-2; v_call: TRBV6-5
cdr3_aa: CASSQTRTGFGNTIYF; j_call: TRBJ1-3; v_call: TRBV4-1
cdr3_aa: CASSLGAPKNEQFF; j_call: TRBJ2-1; v_call: TRBV5-1
cdr3_aa: CASSASFGRAQNTGELFF; j_call: TRBJ2-2; v_call: TRBV9
cdr3_aa: CASSLAGGRQETQYF; j_call: TRBJ2-5; v_call: TRBV28
cdr3_aa: CASRASGAYEQYF; j_call: TRBJ2-7; v_call: TRBV7-9
cdr3_aa: CASSLYRLAEYEQYF; j_call: TRBJ2-7; v_call: TRBV5-6
cdr3_aa: CATSDLQEYSNQPQHF; j_call: TRBJ1-5; v_call: TRBV24-1
cdr3_aa: CATSRGGGLNQETQYF; j_call: TRBJ2-5; v_call: TRBV15